The present TCR beta chain was sequenced within a study of T cells in Graves' hyperthyroidism and ophthalmopathy. In regard to this clonotype: Its antigen remains unknown.

Study-level points and caveats: From stable hyperthyroidism, ophthalmopathy was separated by a 13 V-J model. Ophthalmopathy prediction by the model preceded onset by a median approximately 6.9 months.

Thyroid ultrasound, orbital computed tomography, clinical symptoms, and serum thyroxine and TRAb underpinned diagnoses. RNA transcripts provided the source from which TCR beta CDR3 regions were amplified. When the TCR CDR3 underwent first-round RT-PCR, the HTBI primer set was used. MiXCR, applied by TCRdb to the multiplex PCR reads, yields one record per CDR3 protein. The sample records 450,000 to 650,000 distinct CDR3 sequences, about a fifth being singletons. V dropped 7 bases and J dropped 0 bases, with 10 bases sitting between them. This CDR3 has 14 residues. The V gene's germline CDR1 is SNHLY and CDR2 FYNNEI.

The sequencing sample was made of blood. The receptor's source is a man younger than 35 with Graves' hyperthyroidism. J is TRBJ1-5 and V is TRBV2; D unclear. The CDR3 here is CASMADVSNQPQHF. CDR3 coding DNA: TGTGCCAGCATGGCGGACGTTAGCAATCAGCCCCAGCATTTT. The full variable domain, completed using reference TRBV2 and TRBJ1-5, is EPEVTQTPSHQVTQMGQEVILRCVPISNHLYFYWYRQILGQKVEFLVSFYNNEISEKSEIFDDQFSVERPDGSNFTLKIRSTKLEDSAMYFCASMADVSNQPQHFGDGTRLSIL.